These 18 T cell receptor beta chains originate from one sample sequenced in a study of patients and donors after allogeneic stem cell transplantation. TCRdb used MiXCR to reprocess the RT-PCR reads, holding one entry per CDR3 protein. The sample has about 9,900 distinct CDR3 sequences, around 5.9% seen once. The source material was blood, either unsorted or a sorted T cell fraction (not recorded which). The receptors were sampled from a human donor who was either an allogeneic HSCT recipient or a stem cell or donor lymphocyte infusion donor (not recorded which). It is not recorded whose cells these are; they may come from a transplant donor.

This clonotype was found many times. The chain combines TRBV7-2 with TRBJ2-1, with D possibly matching TRBD2 (6 bases). CDR1 is SGHTA and CDR2 is FQGNSA in the germline V gene. This CDR3 is built from 16 residues. The V end was cut by 5 bases, the J end by 8 bases, with 22 bases between. The CDR3 nucleotides read TGTGCCAGCAGCCCTGGGACTCACAAGCTCGGCGATGAGCAGTTCTTC. Translating it yields CASSPGTHKLGDEQFF. Full variable domain (remainder filled in from reference TRBV7-2 and TRBJ2-1): GAGVSQSPSNKVTEKGKDVELRCDPISGHTALYWYRQSLGQGLEFLIYFQGNSAPDKSGLPSDRFSAERTGGSVSTLTIQRTQQEDSAVYLCASSPGTHKLGDEQFFGPGTRLTVL.

This clonotype showed up many times. Here the CDR3 DNA reads TGTGCCAGCAGCCTAATAGCGGGAGGCTACGAGCAGTACTTC. It yields the protein CASSLIAGGYEQYF. The gene calls are TRBV14 and TRBJ2-7; 10 nucleotides align to TRBD2. The J segment lost 3 bases and the V segment lost 4 bases, leaving 3 bases of the junction unmatched. This CDR3 has 14 amino acids. Germline CDR1 SGHDN, CDR2 FVKESK.

The J gene is TRBJ1-6, the V gene TRBV6-1; D may be TRBD1 (5 bases). The CDR3 spans 14 residues. The germline gives CDR1 MNHNS, CDR2 SASEGT. Trimming left V 6 bases short and J 8 bases short, with 14 bases between. CDR3 sequence reads: CASSVQGWDSPLHF. In DNA, the CDR3 is TGTGCCAGCAGCGTTCAGGGATGGGATTCACCCCTCCACTTT.

This clonotype was detected only a few times. This sequence joins TRBV7-2 and TRBJ2-5; TRBD2 aligns across 10 bases. From germline, CDR1 is SGHTA and CDR2 FQGNSA. V was clipped by 1 base and J by 5 bases; unmatched bases: 16. The CDR3 is made up of 19 amino acids. In DNA, the CDR3 is TGTGCCAGCAGCTTAGTGGTTTTTGGTAGCGGGAGGCCGGCCGAGACCCAGTACTTC. It encodes CASSLVVFGSGRPAETQYF.

This clonotype was seen ten or more times. The J gene is TRBJ2-5, the V gene TRBV11-2; D unclear. The CDR3 is 12 amino acids. V was cut by 2 bases and J by 4 bases, with 5 bases left in between. In germline, CDR1 is SGHAT, CDR2 FQNNGV. As DNA, the CDR3 is TGTGCCAGCAGCTTACGGTTAGAGACCCAGTACTTC. It encodes CASSLRLETQYF.

This clonotype is deemed medium-sized. The rearrangement joins TRBV28 to TRBJ1-1; D may be TRBD1 (5 bases). CDR1 is MDHEN, CDR2 SYDVKM, per germline. The CDR3 covers 13 residues. Trimming took 6 bases from V and 4 from J, leaving 12 bases between them. The DNA of the CDR3 is TGTGCCAGCAGCAACCCCAGGGTCACTGAAGCTTTCTTT. Residues: CASSNPRVTEAFF.

V is TRBV20-1 and J is TRBJ1-1, with TRBD1 matching 7 bases. The V and J ends lost 0 bases and 3 bases, in that order; junction bases with no gene match: 4. Germline-derived CDR1 and CDR2 are DFQATT and SNEGSKA (reference sequence). The CDR3 extends over 14 amino acids. The CDR3 coding sequence is TGCAGTGCTAGAGATAATGACAGGGACACTGAAGCTTTCTTT. Translating it yields CSARDNDRDTEAFF.

In its sample, this clonotype is medium-sized. One junction end disagrees with the germline gene, perhaps due to a read error. The chain's CDR3 is CASSLGQGTVF. CDR3 in DNA: TGCGCCAGCAGCCTCGGACAGGGAACGGTCTTC. The chain uses TRBV5-1 and TRBJ2-1, with 8 nucleotides matching TRBD1. CDR1 and CDR2 (germline): SGHRS, YFSETQ. The CDR3 runs 11 residues.

This clonotype showed up many times. This chain joins TRBV6-2 or TRBV6-3 and TRBJ1-4, with unresolved D. Trimming removed 5 bases from V and 7 bases from J, with 11 bases in between. Germline CDR1 is MNHEY and CDR2 is SVGEGT. This CDR3 comprises 13 residues. CDR3 sequence: CASSVRGGEKLFF. DNA for the CDR3: TGTGCCAGCAGTGTCCGAGGAGGTGAAAAACTGTTTTTT.

This clonotype has a count of ten or more. V is TRBV4-2 and J is TRBJ2-3, with TRBD2 matching over 7 bases. CDR1 and CDR2 from the germline V gene are LGHNA and YNFKEQ. Trimming removed 0 bases from V and 6 bases from J; junction bases left unmatched: 6. This CDR3 contains 15 residues. The DNA of the CDR3 is TGTGCCAGCAGCCAAGATTGGCGGGAGCAGGATACGCAGTATTTT. Protein sequence: CASSQDWREQDTQYF.

This clonotype was seen at least ten times. The chain uses TRBV6-6 and TRBJ2-7; 7 bases match TRBD1. V was pared by 4 bases and J by 5 bases, with 17 bases of the junction left unmatched. The germline CDR1 and CDR2 sequences are MNHNY and SVGAGI (reference sequence). This CDR3 region has 17 residues. The CDR3 region has the DNA TGTGCCAGCAGTTCGCGACCACGGGACAGCTGGTCAAACGAGCAGTACTTC. Encoded protein: CASSSRPRDSWSNEQYF.

This clonotype was recorded many times. The chain uses TRBV4-2 and TRBJ1-4; D is unclear. The germline gives CDR1 LGHNA, CDR2 YNFKEQ. V was clipped by 10 bases and J by 8 bases, with 8 bases between them. The CDR3 covers 10 residues. CDR3 coding DNA: TGTGCCACTTCGGGGGAAAAACTGTTTTTT. Amino acids: CATSGEKLFF.

This clonotype was counted many times. The V call is TRBV10-3, the J call TRBJ2-1; D may correspond to TRBD1 or TRBD2 (6 bases each). CDR3 length equals 15 residues. V gave up 6 bases and J gave up 4 bases, with 16 bases separating them. Germline lookup yields CDR1 ENHRY and CDR2 SYGVKD. The CDR3 here is CAIRGSGGGYNEQFF. The CDR3 coding sequence is TGTGCCATCAGGGGTAGCGGAGGGGGTTACAATGAGCAGTTCTTC.

This clonotype appeared many times. The chain has TRBV12-3 or TRBV12-4 and TRBJ2-2; D may correspond to TRBD1 or TRBD2 (5 bases each). CDR3 length: 14 residues. Trimming removed 10 bases from V and 6 bases from J, with 18 bases in between. The CDR3 protein is CANGRGANPGELFF. The CDR3 bases are TGTGCCAACGGCCGGGGCGCAAATCCCGGGGAGCTGTTTTTT.

This clonotype showed up many times. The rearrangement uses TRBV18 and TRBJ2-3; 12 bases map to TRBD2. Losses at the gene ends were 4 bases for V and 0 bases for J; bases not matched to a gene: 5. The length of the CDR3 is 17 residues. CDR1 is KGHSH, CDR2 LQKENI, per germline. This CDR3 reads CASSQETSGRSTDTQYF. Here the CDR3 DNA reads TGTGCCAGCTCACAAGAGACTAGCGGGAGAAGCACAGATACGCAGTATTTT.

This clonotype rates as medium-sized. J is TRBJ1-6 and V is TRBV5-1, with D perhaps TRBD1 (6 bases). Per germline, CDR1 SGHRS and CDR2 YFSETQ. There are 13 residues in the CDR3. The V gene lost 4 bases and the J gene lost 9 bases, with 11 bases spanning the gap. This chain's CDR3 is CASSLEQGSPLHF. The CDR3 region has the DNA TGCGCCAGCAGCCTCGAACAGGGTTCACCCCTCCACTTT.

This clonotype showed up many times. The chain combines TRBV20-1 with TRBJ2-5, with 12 bases lining up with TRBD2. Trimming at V came to 0 bases and at J to 3 bases, leaving 5 bases not matched to a gene. CDR1 is DFQATT and CDR2 is SNEGSKA in the germline V gene (reference sequence). This CDR3 comprises 16 residues. CDR3 DNA sequence: TGCAGTGCTAGAGATAGGCTAGCGGGAGGGAAAGAGACCCAGTACTTC. It is translated as CSARDRLAGGKETQYF.

This clonotype was found many times. The rearrangement joins TRBV28 to TRBJ1-5; no clear D. There are 12 residues in the CDR3. Germline V gene sequence: CDR1 MDHEN, CDR2 SYDVKM. The V end lost 7 bases, the J end lost 9 bases, and 13 bases lay between the germline ends. CDR3 in amino acids: CASKNRGLPQHF. CDR3 bases: TGTGCCAGCAAAAATCGGGGTCTGCCCCAGCATTTT. Filled out from reference TRBV28 and TRBJ1-5, the complete variable domain reads DVKVTQSSRYLVKRTGEKVFLECVQDMDHENMFWYRQDPGLGLRLIYFSYDVKMKEKGDIPEGYSVSREKKERFSLILESASTNQTSMYLCASKNRGLPQHFGDGTRLSIL.